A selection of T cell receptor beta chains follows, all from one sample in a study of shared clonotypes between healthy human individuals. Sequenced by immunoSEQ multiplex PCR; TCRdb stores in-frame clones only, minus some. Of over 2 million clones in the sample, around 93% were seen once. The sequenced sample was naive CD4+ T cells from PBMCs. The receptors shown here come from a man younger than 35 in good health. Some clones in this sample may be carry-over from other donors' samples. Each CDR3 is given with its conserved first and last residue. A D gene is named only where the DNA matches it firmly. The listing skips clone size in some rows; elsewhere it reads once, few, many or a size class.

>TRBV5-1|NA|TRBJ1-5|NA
CASSLGQGSNQPQHF
TGCGCCAGCAGCTTGGGGCAGGGTAGCAATCAGCCCCAGCATTTT
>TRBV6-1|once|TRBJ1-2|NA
CASIFRGGYGYTF
TGTGCCAGCATTTTCAGGGGTGGCTATGGCTACACCTTC
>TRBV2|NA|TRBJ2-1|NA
CASKILGNEQFF
TGTGCCAGCAAAATACTAGGAAATGAGCAGTTCTTC
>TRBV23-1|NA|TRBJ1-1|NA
CASSQSRALNTEAFF
TGCGCCAGCAGTCAATCGAGGGCCCTGAACACTGAAGCTTTCTTT
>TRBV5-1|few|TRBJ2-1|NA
CASSPQYNEQFF
TGCGCCAGCAGCCCCCAGTACAATGAGCAGTTCTTC
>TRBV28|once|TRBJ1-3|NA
CASSTGPRGNTIYF
TGTGCCAGCAGTACCGGCCCGAGAGGAAACACCATATATTTT
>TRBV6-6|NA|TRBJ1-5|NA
CASSYFPQGINQPQHF
TGTGCCAGCAGTTACTTCCCCCAGGGAATTAATCAGCCCCAGCATTTT
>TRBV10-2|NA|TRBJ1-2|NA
CASVDGLNYGYTF
TGCGCCAGCGTAGACGGCCTGAACTATGGCTACACCTTC
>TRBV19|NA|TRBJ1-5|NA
CASSISYTKDQPQHF
TGTGCCAGTAGTATTAGCTACACAAAGGATCAGCCCCAGCATTTT
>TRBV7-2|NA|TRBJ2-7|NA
CASRHPGGSLYEQYF
TGTGCCAGCAGACACCCCGGGGGATCCTTATACGAGCAGTACTTC
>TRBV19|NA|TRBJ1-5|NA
CASSTPGVMGPKQPQHF
TGTGCCAGTAGCACCCCGGGGGTTATGGGGCCCAAGCAGCCCCAGCATTTT
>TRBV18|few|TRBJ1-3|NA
CASSPRPGLGEGNTIYF
TGTGCCAGCTCACCCCGACCGGGACTAGGGGAAGGAAACACCATATATTTT
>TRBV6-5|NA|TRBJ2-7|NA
CASSYWDNVGEQYF
TGTGCCAGCAGTTACTGGGACAACGTGGGGGAGCAGTACTTC
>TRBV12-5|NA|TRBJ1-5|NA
CASAWRGTQPQHF
TGTGCTAGTGCCTGGAGGGGGACCCAGCCCCAGCATTTT
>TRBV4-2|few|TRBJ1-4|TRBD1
CASSQEGQADEKLFF
TGTGCCAGCAGCCAGGAAGGACAGGCGGATGAAAAACTGTTTTTT
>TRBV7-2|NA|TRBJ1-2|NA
CASSRVASRGYTF
TGTGCCAGCAGCCGGGTGGCTTCTCGTGGCTACACCTTC
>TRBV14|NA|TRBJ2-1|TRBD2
CASSQDGLAGGPHNEQFF
TGTGCCAGCAGCCAAGACGGACTAGCGGGAGGGCCCCACAATGAGCAGTTCTTC
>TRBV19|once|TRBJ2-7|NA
CASSIVDRPRDEQYF
TGTGCCAGTAGTATAGTGGACCGTCCTCGGGACGAGCAGTACTTC
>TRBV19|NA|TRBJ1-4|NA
CASTSYTPGAFNEKLFF
TGTGCCAGTACCTCTTATACCCCAGGTGCCTTTAATGAAAAACTGTTTTTT
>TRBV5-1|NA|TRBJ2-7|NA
CASSLGVYEQYF
TGCGCCAGCAGCCTGGGGGTTTACGAGCAGTACTTC
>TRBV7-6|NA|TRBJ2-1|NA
CASSYRLGRWNEQFF
TGTGCCAGCAGCTACAGACTAGGCCGGTGGAATGAGCAGTTCTTC
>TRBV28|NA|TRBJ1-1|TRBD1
CASRRPGQGNTEAFF
TGTGCCAGCAGGCGCCCGGGACAGGGGAACACTGAAGCTTTCTTT
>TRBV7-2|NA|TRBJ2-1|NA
CASSLATEGTEQFF
TGTGCCAGCAGCTTAGCAACGGAGGGAACGGAGCAGTTCTTC
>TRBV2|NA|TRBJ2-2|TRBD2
CATTGGPGELFF
TGTGCCACCACGGGGGGTCCCGGGGAGCTGTTTTTT
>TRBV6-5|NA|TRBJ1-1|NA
CASSPGNFVDTEAFF
TGTGCCAGCAGTCCTGGCAACTTCGTTGACACTGAAGCTTTCTTT
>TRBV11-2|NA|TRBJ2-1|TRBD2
CASSLVSPLAGEYNEQFF
TGTGCCAGCAGCTTAGTATCGCCACTAGCGGGAGAATACAATGAGCAGTTCTTC
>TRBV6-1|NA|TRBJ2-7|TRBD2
CASRTGLALYEQYF
TGTGCCAGCAGAACCGGACTAGCGCTATACGAGCAGTACTTC
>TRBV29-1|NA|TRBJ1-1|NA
CSVVISSAFF
TGCAGCGTAGTTATCAGCTCAGCTTTCTTT
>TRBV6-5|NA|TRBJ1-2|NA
CASSYQGRVGYGYTF
TGTGCCAGCAGTTACCAGGGGAGGGTCGGCTATGGCTACACCTTC
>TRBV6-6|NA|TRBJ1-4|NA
CASSSNEKLFF
TGTGCCAGCAGTTCGAATGAAAAACTGTTTTTT
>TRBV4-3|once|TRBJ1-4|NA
CASSTGATNEKLFF
TGCGCCAGCAGCACGGGAGCGACTAATGAAAAACTGTTTTTT
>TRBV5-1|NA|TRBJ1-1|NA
CASSPDGIPAFF
TGCGCCAGCAGTCCTGACGGGATCCCAGCTTTCTTT
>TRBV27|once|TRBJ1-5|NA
CASSPSGTPYSNQPQHF
TGTGCCAGCAGTCCTTCAGGGACTCCCTATAGCAATCAGCCCCAGCATTTT
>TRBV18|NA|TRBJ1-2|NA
CASSPSQGMVYGYTF
TGTGCCAGCTCACCAAGCCAGGGGATGGTCTATGGCTACACCTTC
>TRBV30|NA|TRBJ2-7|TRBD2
CAYLKREGRYEQYF
TGTGCCTACTTAAAGCGGGAGGGCCGGTACGAGCAGTACTTC
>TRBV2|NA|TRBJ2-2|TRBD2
CASSEALGLVGTGELFF
TGTGCCAGCAGTGAAGCGCTGGGACTAGTAGGTACCGGGGAGCTGTTTTTT
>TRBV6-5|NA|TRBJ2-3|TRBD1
CASSYGQGVDTQYF
TGTGCCAGCAGTTACGGACAGGGAGTGGATACGCAGTATTTT